This TCR beta chain was captured in a study of blood T cell repertoires in COVID-19. Overall study context: T cells, B-cell-depleted T cells, or PBMCs provided the cDNA or gDNA that served as material.

Source study methods: Reference gene primer amplification yielded estimated nucleated cell counts. Clones were sequenced by immunoSEQ multiplex PCR, and TCRdb holds only the in-frame ones, with some missing. V and J calls plus clone size are reproduced from that table; the DNA served to infer D and trimming. The profile shows around 300,000 clones, approximately 86% of them singletons. The receptor was derived from a woman aged 30 to 39 who had recovered from COVID-19. What was sequenced was peripheral blood.

The DNA for the CDR3 is TGTGCCAGCGGAGGGCAGGGAGGCGTCCAAGAGACCCAGTACTTC. Translating it yields CASGGQGGVQETQYF. The chain uses TRBV2 and TRBJ2-5; TRBD2 is a possible D gene (6 bases). This CDR3 is built from 15 residues. Germline CDR1 and CDR2: SNHLY and FYNNEI. V was clipped by 8 bases and J by 1 base, with 17 bases between them.